The rows below give T cell receptor beta chains drawn from one sample of a study of blood T cells in healthy people across ages. Each CDR3 protein is one row after TCRdb ran MiXCR on the 5' RACE reads. Of roughly 860,000 distinct CDR3 sequences detected, around two thirds appear once; the ten largest clones hold roughly a quarter. Sequenced material: blood. The receptors come from a man aged 25 to 40 in good health. Each CDR3 is given with its conserved first and last residue. The D gene is left open where the match is weak. Clone size is not always given. Where it is, it says once, few, many or a class for expanded clones.

clone size: .; J gene: TRBJ2-1; V gene: TRBV27; D gene: TRBD2; CDR3 DNA: TGTGCCAGCAGTTTTCAACTAGCGGGGGGCTACAATGAGCAGTTCTTC; CDR3 protein: CASSFQLAGGYNEQFF
clone size: .; J gene: TRBJ2-1; V gene: TRBV5-1; D gene: .; CDR3 DNA: TGCGCCAGCAGCTTGGGGGGGGTGAATACCTACAATGAGCAGTTCTTC; CDR3 protein: CASSLGGVNTYNEQFF
clone size: .; J gene: TRBJ2-7; V gene: TRBV10-3; D gene: .; CDR3 DNA: TGTGCCATCAGGAGTTCCAACACCGTCTACGAGCAGTACTTC; CDR3 protein: CAIRSSNTVYEQYF
clone size: .; J gene: TRBJ2-1; V gene: TRBV6-2/TRBV6-3; D gene: TRBD2; CDR3 DNA: TGTGCCAGCAGTTTTCCAAGCGGGGGGACCTACAGTGAGCAGTTCTTC; CDR3 protein: CASSFPSGGTYSEQFF
clone size: many; J gene: TRBJ1-1; V gene: TRBV7-9; D gene: .; CDR3 DNA: TGTGCCAGCAGCCTGGGGGGGCTGAACACTGAAGCTTTCTTT; CDR3 protein: CASSLGGLNTEAFF
clone size: few; J gene: TRBJ2-1; V gene: TRBV7-2; D gene: .; CDR3 DNA: TGTGCCAGCAGCATTCCCGTTGCGGGACGGGCCTACAATGAGCAGTTCTTC; CDR3 protein: CASSIPVAGRAYNEQFF
clone size: .; J gene: TRBJ2-1; V gene: TRBV11-2; D gene: .; CDR3 DNA: TGTGCCAGCAGAGAAGGGGCGGGGGCGGGGTTGGATGAGCAGTTCTTC; CDR3 protein: CASREGAGAGLDEQFF
clone size: .; J gene: TRBJ2-1; V gene: TRBV7-2; D gene: TRBD2; CDR3 DNA: TGTGCCAGCAGGAACCTCCTAGCGGGGTCCTACAATGAGCAGTTCTTC; CDR3 protein: CASRNLLAGSYNEQFF
clone size: once; J gene: TRBJ1-5; V gene: TRBV2; D gene: .; CDR3 DNA: TGTGCCAGCGGTGAAGGGCAGATTAGCAATCAGCCCCAGCATTTT; CDR3 protein: CASGEGQISNQPQHF
clone size: .; J gene: TRBJ1-5; V gene: TRBV29-1; D gene: .; CDR3 DNA: TGCAGCGTTATTAGTTCCCTAGGGCAGCCCCAGCATTTT; CDR3 protein: CSVISSLGQPQHF
clone size: .; J gene: TRBJ2-7; V gene: TRBV6-4; D gene: .; CDR3 DNA: TGTGCCAGCAGTGTTCAGGGGGGGGGACCCTACGAGCAGTACTTC; CDR3 protein: CASSVQGGGPYEQYF
clone size: .; J gene: TRBJ2-3; V gene: TRBV20-1; D gene: TRBD2; CDR3 DNA: TGCAGTGCTAGACGCAGCGGGGATTGGGCAGATACGCAGTATTTT; CDR3 protein: CSARRSGDWADTQYF
clone size: .; J gene: TRBJ2-1; V gene: TRBV4-1; D gene: TRBD2; CDR3 DNA: TGCGCCAGCAGAGACACTAGCGGGGGGTTGAGGGAGCAGTTCTTC; CDR3 protein: CASRDTSGGLREQFF
clone size: .; J gene: TRBJ2-7; V gene: TRBV20-1; D gene: TRBD1; CDR3 DNA: TGCAGTGCTAGAGATATCGCCCGGGACAGGGGATACGAGCAGTACTTC; CDR3 protein: CSARDIARDRGYEQYF
clone size: .; J gene: TRBJ2-1; V gene: TRBV5-1; D gene: TRBD2; CDR3 DNA: TGCGCCAGCAGCTGGACTAGCGGGGACTACAATGAGCAGTTCTTC; CDR3 protein: CASSWTSGDYNEQFF
clone size: .; J gene: TRBJ2-1; V gene: TRBV4-3; D gene: TRBD2; CDR3 DNA: TGCGCCAGCAGCCAATTTAGCGGGGGGTATTCCTACAATGAGCAGTTCTTC; CDR3 protein: CASSQFSGGYSYNEQFF
clone size: .; J gene: TRBJ1-6; V gene: TRBV9; D gene: TRBD1; CDR3 DNA: TGTGCCAGCAGCCTCAACCGGGACAGGAATTCACCCCTCCACTTT; CDR3 protein: CASSLNRDRNSPLHF
clone size: .; J gene: TRBJ2-1; V gene: TRBV6-2/TRBV6-3; D gene: TRBD2; CDR3 DNA: TGTGCCAGCAGCCACATTACGGGGCTAGCGGGGAGGAATGAGCAGTTCTTC; CDR3 protein: CASSHITGLAGRNEQFF
clone size: few; J gene: TRBJ2-1; V gene: TRBV29-1; D gene: .; CDR3 DNA: TGCAGCGCGACCTGGGGGAACTCCTACAATGAGCAGTTCTTC; CDR3 protein: CSATWGNSYNEQFF
clone size: .; J gene: TRBJ2-3; V gene: TRBV14; D gene: TRBD2; CDR3 DNA: TGTGCCAGCAGCCAAGTCGGAGGGACTAGCGCAGATACGCAGTATTTT; CDR3 protein: CASSQVGGTSADTQYF
clone size: few; J gene: TRBJ2-7; V gene: TRBV6-5; D gene: .; CDR3 DNA: TGTGCCAGCAGTTACTTCCTGGACACCTACGAGCAGTACTTC; CDR3 protein: CASSYFLDTYEQYF
clone size: few; J gene: TRBJ2-7; V gene: TRBV4-2; D gene: TRBD2; CDR3 DNA: TGTGCCAGCAGCCCCGGTAGCGGGGGGGCTTACGAGCAGTACTTC; CDR3 protein: CASSPGSGGAYEQYF
clone size: few; J gene: TRBJ2-1; V gene: TRBV11-2; D gene: .; CDR3 DNA: TGTGCCAGCAGCCAACTGGCAGCGAGCTCCTACAATGAGCAGTTCTTC; CDR3 protein: CASSQLAASSYNEQFF
clone size: few; J gene: TRBJ2-3; V gene: TRBV20-1; D gene: .; CDR3 DNA: TGCAGTGCTAGGGCCCGGGGAAGCACAGATACGCAGTATTTT; CDR3 protein: CSARARGSTDTQYF
clone size: .; J gene: TRBJ1-1; V gene: TRBV7-9; D gene: TRBD1; CDR3 DNA: TGTGCCAGCAGCTTGCCAGGGGGGACTGAAGCTTTCTTT; CDR3 protein: CASSLPGGTEAFF
clone size: .; J gene: TRBJ2-3; V gene: TRBV4-1; D gene: .; CDR3 DNA: TGCGCCAGCAGCACTGAGTCCGGCTATACTAGCACAGATACGCAGTATTTT; CDR3 protein: CASSTESGYTSTDTQYF
clone size: .; J gene: TRBJ2-5; V gene: TRBV6-5; D gene: .; CDR3 DNA: TGTGCCAGCAGTTACTCCAGACAACCCCAAGAGACCCAGTACTTC; CDR3 protein: CASSYSRQPQETQYF
clone size: .; J gene: TRBJ2-1; V gene: TRBV20-1; D gene: .; CDR3 DNA: TGCAGTGCTAGAGATGGGCGGGACCCCTTTATTGATGAGCAGTTCTTC; CDR3 protein: CSARDGRDPFIDEQFF
clone size: .; J gene: TRBJ1-5; V gene: TRBV24-1; D gene: TRBD1; CDR3 DNA: TGTGCCACCAGTGTGGGACAGGGGGTTCAGCCCCAGCATTTT; CDR3 protein: CATSVGQGVQPQHF
clone size: few; J gene: TRBJ2-1; V gene: TRBV28; D gene: TRBD2; CDR3 DNA: TGTGCCAGCAGTTTCCTAACCTTAGCGGGGGGATACAATGAGCAGTTCTTC; CDR3 protein: CASSFLTLAGGYNEQFF
clone size: once; J gene: TRBJ2-1; V gene: TRBV5-1; D gene: .; CDR3 DNA: TGCGCCAGCAGCTTCGCCTACGTCAAAGATTACAATGAGCAGTTCTTC; CDR3 protein: CASSFAYVKDYNEQFF
clone size: .; J gene: TRBJ1-2; V gene: TRBV20-1; D gene: TRBD1; CDR3 DNA: TGCAGTGCCCGGACAGGGGATGGACCCGGCTACACCTTC; CDR3 protein: CSARTGDGPGYTF
clone size: .; J gene: TRBJ2-5; V gene: TRBV20-1; D gene: TRBD2; CDR3 DNA: TGCAGTGGCGTCCAGACTAGCGGGGGTGAGACCCAGTACTTC; CDR3 protein: CSGVQTSGGETQYF
clone size: .; J gene: TRBJ2-6; V gene: TRBV5-1; D gene: .; CDR3 DNA: TGCGCCAGCAGCCAGGAAAGTACACTTGAGGCCAACGTCCTGACTTTC; CDR3 protein: CASSQESTLEANVLTF
clone size: few; J gene: TRBJ2-7; V gene: TRBV12-3/TRBV12-4; D gene: TRBD2; CDR3 DNA: TGTGCCAGCAGCGCCCCGGGAGGCTACGAGCAGTACTTC; CDR3 protein: CASSAPGGYEQYF
clone size: few; J gene: TRBJ2-2; V gene: TRBV27; D gene: .; CDR3 DNA: TGTGCCAGCAGTTCGGGACCGGGGCGGAACACCGGGGAGCTGTTTTTT; CDR3 protein: CASSSGPGRNTGELFF
clone size: few; J gene: TRBJ2-7; V gene: TRBV29-1; D gene: .; CDR3 DNA: TGCAGCGTTGTCGCACAGGCCTACGAGCAGTACTTC; CDR3 protein: CSVVAQAYEQYF
clone size: .; J gene: TRBJ2-7; V gene: TRBV6-5; D gene: TRBD1; CDR3 DNA: TGTGCCAGCAGCCAGGACAGGGGGCGGAACGAGCAGTACTTC; CDR3 protein: CASSQDRGRNEQYF
clone size: .; J gene: TRBJ2-7; V gene: TRBV28; D gene: .; CDR3 DNA: TGTGCCAGCAGTTCCCCCTCAGTCCGCCACGAGCAGTACTTC; CDR3 protein: CASSSPSVRHEQYF
clone size: .; J gene: TRBJ2-7; V gene: TRBV4-2; D gene: TRBD1; CDR3 DNA: TGTGCCAGCACGCCGGGACAGGGGGAATACGAGCAGTACTTC; CDR3 protein: CASTPGQGEYEQYF
clone size: .; J gene: TRBJ2-5; V gene: TRBV11-2; D gene: .; CDR3 DNA: TGTGCCAGCAGCTCCCCAGTTGACCAGTACTTC; CDR3 protein: CASSSPVDQYF
clone size: .; J gene: TRBJ2-3; V gene: TRBV20-1; D gene: TRBD1; CDR3 DNA: TGCAGTGCTAGCTCTGGACAGGGGGCGCAGGATACGCAGTATTTT; CDR3 protein: CSASSGQGAQDTQYF
clone size: .; J gene: TRBJ2-3; V gene: TRBV12-3/TRBV12-4; D gene: .; CDR3 DNA: TGTGCCAGCAGTTTAGGGCTCTCTAGCACAGATACGCAGTATTTT; CDR3 protein: CASSLGLSSTDTQYF
clone size: .; J gene: TRBJ2-7; V gene: TRBV15; D gene: .; CDR3 DNA: TGTGCCACCAGCAGAGACTTAAGTCGTACCTACGAGCAGTACTTC; CDR3 protein: CATSRDLSRTYEQYF
clone size: once; J gene: TRBJ2-7; V gene: TRBV6-2/TRBV6-3; D gene: TRBD1; CDR3 DNA: TGTGCCAGCAGTGATACCGGGACAGGGGTCTACGAGCAGTACTTC; CDR3 protein: CASSDTGTGVYEQYF
clone size: .; J gene: TRBJ2-1; V gene: TRBV6-5; D gene: .; CDR3 DNA: TGTGCCAGCAGTTACTCGATCAGGGGAGTGGATGAGCAGTTCTTC; CDR3 protein: CASSYSIRGVDEQFF
clone size: few; J gene: TRBJ2-1; V gene: TRBV6-7; D gene: .; CDR3 DNA: TGTGCCAGCGACACTCGGGACACCCGGGGATTCTACAATGAGCAGTTCTTC; CDR3 protein: CASDTRDTRGFYNEQFF
clone size: .; J gene: TRBJ1-2; V gene: TRBV29-1; D gene: .; CDR3 DNA: TGCAGCGTTGGGCAGGGGATTAGTGGCTACACCTTC; CDR3 protein: CSVGQGISGYTF
clone size: few; J gene: TRBJ2-4; V gene: TRBV29-1; D gene: .; CDR3 DNA: TGCAGCCACCGGACAGCGTGGAACATTCAGTACTTC; CDR3 protein: CSHRTAWNIQYF
clone size: few; J gene: TRBJ2-1; V gene: TRBV29-1; D gene: .; CDR3 DNA: TGCAGCGTTGGCCAGGGCACGGACAATGAGCAGTTCTTC; CDR3 protein: CSVGQGTDNEQFF
clone size: once; J gene: TRBJ2-7; V gene: TRBV28; D gene: .; CDR3 DNA: TGTGCCAGTCGGACCGAGGAGGGTATCTACGAGCAGTACTTC; CDR3 protein: CASRTEEGIYEQYF
clone size: few; J gene: TRBJ1-2; V gene: TRBV7-8; D gene: .; CDR3 DNA: TGTGCCAGCAGCCAGGACAGATCTGGCGGCTACACCTTC; CDR3 protein: CASSQDRSGGYTF